The present T cell receptor beta chain was sequenced within a study of shared clonotypes between healthy human individuals. Study as a whole: Donor ages ranged 18 to 49 years: a couple of women, a few men.

The study, taken as a whole, reports: Limited genetic and exposure-history diversity came from having few donors.

Clones were read by immunoSEQ multiplex PCR, and TCRdb kept only the in-frame ones, dropping some. The table lists 450,000 to 500,000 clones, roughly 85% of them singletons. Germline loops: CDR1 SEHNR, CDR2 FQNEAQ (reference sequence). This CDR3 has 15 residues. The V and J ends lost 2 bases and 4 bases, in that order; junction bases with no gene match: 4. Comment on this clone: Its specificity is not known.

The source material was PBMCs. The source of this sequence is a woman between 35 and 50 years old in good health. Some clones in this sample may be carry-over from other donors' samples. The chain is built from TRBV7-9 and TRBJ2-2; 7 nucleotides align to TRBD2. The CDR3 is CASSLFAGVTGELFF. CDR3 DNA: TGTGCCAGCAGCTTATTTGCGGGAGTCACCGGGGAGCTGTTTTTT.